Listed below are T cell receptor beta chains from one sample, sequenced in a study of OX40 agonist ivuxolimab in advanced cancers. Clones were sequenced by immunoSEQ multiplex PCR, and TCRdb holds only the in-frame ones, with some missing. The data contain 90,000 to 100,000 clones, approximately 94% of them singletons. Sequences were derived from CD4+ or CD8+ T cells sorted from blood, sampled in a trial of the OX40 agonist ivuxolimab. The source of these receptors is an adult with an advanced solid tumor such as melanoma, head and neck, liver or kidney cancer. The CDR3 runs from the conserved cysteine through the conserved F or W. D genes are given only for firm matches. For some rows the clone size is stated as once, few or many, or as a class when expanded; others skip it.

>-|TRBV7-8|TRBJ2-3|-
TGTGCCAGCAGCGGAATGGCAGGGGCCACCAAAGATACGCAGTATTTT
CASSGMAGATKDTQYF
>-|TRBV6-6|TRBJ1-5|-
TGTGCCAGCAGTTACTCCGAAGGGCAGCCCCAGCATTTT
CASSYSEGQPQHF
>-|TRBV9|TRBJ1-1|-
TGTGCCAGCAGCGTAGGGGGGGTTGGCACTGAAGCTTTCTTT
CASSVGGVGTEAFF
>-|TRBV7-8|TRBJ2-2|-
TGTGCCAGCAACCATCACGGGCCCCAAAACACCGGGGAGCTGTTTTTT
CASNHHGPQNTGELFF
>-|TRBV7-9|TRBJ1-3|TRBD1
TGTGCCAGCAGCCCACAGGGGAGGGGAAACACCATATATTTT
CASSPQGRGNTIYF
>-|TRBV11-3|TRBJ2-1|TRBD2
TGTGCCAGCAGTTTTCCGGGACTAGGGAATGAGCAGTTCTTC
CASSFPGLGNEQFF
>-|TRBV12-5|TRBJ2-3|-
TGTGCTAGTGGTTTGCCCTATCCAGATACGCAGTATTTT
CASGLPYPDTQYF
>-|TRBV4-1|TRBJ1-1|TRBD1
TGCGCCAGCAGCCACGACAGGGGAGCTTATGAAGCTTTCTTT
CASSHDRGAYEAFF
>-|TRBV28|TRBJ1-5|-
TGTGCCAGCAGTTCGGGACAAAGCAATCAGCCCCAGCATTTT
CASSSGQSNQPQHF
>-|TRBV30|TRBJ2-5|-
TGTGCCTGGGACGAAGGGAACCAAGAGACCCAGTACTTC
CAWDEGNQETQYF
>once|TRBV27|TRBJ2-6|-
TGTGCCAGCAGACCCATTGAGGGGTGGGTCCTGACTTTC
CASRPIEGWVLTF
>-|TRBV5-5|TRBJ1-2|-
TGTGCCAGCAGCTTGGATTTAGGGGGACCCGGCTACACCTTC
CASSLDLGGPGYTF
>-|TRBV7-9|TRBJ2-7|-
TGTGCCAGCAGCTCAGGGGTTAGGGCCTACGAGCAGTACTTC
CASSSGVRAYEQYF
>-|TRBV7-9|TRBJ2-5|-
TGTGCCAGCAGCTTAGTGGCAGGGCGATCAGAGACCCAGTACTTC
CASSLVAGRSETQYF
>-|TRBV28|TRBJ2-1|-
TGTGCCAGCAGCGCCCCGACATCACTATCTAATGAGCAGTTCTTC
CASSAPTSLSNEQFF
>-|TRBV10-2|TRBJ2-1|-
TGCGCCAGCAAACCCCCCGTTTTCGGGGAATTATACAATGAGCAGTTCTTC
CASKPPVFGELYNEQFF
>-|TRBV7-9|TRBJ2-1|-
TGTGCCAGCAGCTTAGAGGACTCCTACAATGAGCAGTTCTTC
CASSLEDSYNEQFF
>-|TRBV7-9|TRBJ1-1|-
TGTGCCAGCACCTCAGGCGGAGGGGGGAACACTGAAGCTTTCTTT
CASTSGGGGNTEAFF
>-|TRBV19|TRBJ2-3|TRBD1
TGTGCCAGTAGTTTCGGGACAGGGGGCCGGACCAGCACAGATACGCAGTATTTT
CASSFGTGGRTSTDTQYF
>-|TRBV29-1|TRBJ2-3|TRBD1
TGCAGCGTTGTTCTCTTGGGACAGGACACAGATACGCAGTATTTT
CSVVLLGQDTDTQYF
>-|TRBV7-9|TRBJ1-6|-
TGTGCCAGCAGCTTAGGGATCCAGGGCCCCAATTCACCCCTCCACTTT
CASSLGIQGPNSPLHF
>-|TRBV27|TRBJ1-2|TRBD1
TGTGCCAGCAGTTTTTTTCCCCCGGGACAGGGGTTAGGCTACACCTTC
CASSFFPPGQGLGYTF
>-|TRBV6-1|TRBJ1-6|TRBD1
TGTGCCAGCAGGGGACAGGGGCTCCACTTT
CASRGQGLHF
>once|TRBV5-1|TRBJ2-7|TRBD1
TGCGCCAGCAGCCCGGGACAGGGTCCCGACGAGCAGTACTTC
CASSPGQGPDEQYF
>-|TRBV19|TRBJ2-3|-
TGTGCCAGCAGGGACCCCCGCGGTGCAGATACGCAGTATTTT
CASRDPRGADTQYF
>once|TRBV4-3|TRBJ1-5|TRBD1
TGCGCCAGCAGCCGGGACAGGTACGGCAATCAGCCCCAGCATTTT
CASSRDRYGNQPQHF
>-|TRBV7-2|TRBJ2-2|-
TGTGCCAGCAGCTTATTCCTGGGCACCGGGGAGCTGTTTTTT
CASSLFLGTGELFF
>-|TRBV9|TRBJ2-1|-
TGTGCCAGCAGCCCTACAGGGACTTCCCCGGAGAATGAGCAGTTCTTC
CASSPTGTSPENEQFF
>-|TRBV7-8|TRBJ2-7|-
TGTGCCAGCAGCTTGACCGGGTACGAGCAGTACTTC
CASSLTGYEQYF
>-|TRBV19|TRBJ2-7|-
TGTGCCAGTAGTTCCCACAGGGCGAGGGACGAGCAGTACTTC
CASSSHRARDEQYF
>-|TRBV9|TRBJ2-7|-
TGTGCCAGCAGCCTCACAGGGTACGAGCAGTACTTC
CASSLTGYEQYF
>-|TRBV6-1|TRBJ2-3|TRBD2
TGTGCCAGCAGTGAATTCACGGGGGGAGGCACAGATACGCAGTATTTT
CASSEFTGGGTDTQYF
>-|TRBV11-2|TRBJ2-1|TRBD2
TGTGCCAGCAGGGGGACTAGCGGGGAGATCTCCTACAATGAGCAGTTCTTC
CASRGTSGEISYNEQFF
>-|TRBV5-4|TRBJ2-1|-
TGTGCCAGCAGCTCCTCCGGCCCGTACAATGAGCAGTTCTTC
CASSSSGPYNEQFF
>-|TRBV6-5|TRBJ2-1|-
TGTGCCAGCAGTTACCCGACAGGCAGCGCTTACAATGAGCAGTTCTTC
CASSYPTGSAYNEQFF
>-|TRBV7-3|TRBJ2-2|-
TGTGCCAGCAGCTTAAAGGGCAGGGCCCCCACCGGGGAGCTGTTTTTT
CASSLKGRAPTGELFF
>-|TRBV6-1|TRBJ1-1|-
TGTGCCAGCAGTGAGGGGAGGGGACTGAACACTGAAGCTTTCTTT
CASSEGRGLNTEAFF
>once|TRBV5-6|TRBJ2-1|-
TGTGCCAGCAGTCCCCAAAGGGGAGATGAGCAGTTCTTC
CASSPQRGDEQFF
>-|TRBV7-3|TRBJ2-1|-
TGTGCCAGCAGCTTAATCGGGAGCTCCTACAATGAGCAGTTCTTC
CASSLIGSSYNEQFF
>-|TRBV28|TRBJ1-3|-
TGTGCCAGCAACCTTCGGGGGAGGGGAGTTTTCGGAAACACCATATATTTT
CASNLRGRGVFGNTIYF
>-|TRBV15|TRBJ1-2|-
TGTGCCACCAGCAGAGCAGCAGGGAGCGGCTACACCTTC
CATSRAAGSGYTF
>-|TRBV4-1|TRBJ2-5|-
TGCGCCAGCAGCGGCGGAGGGGAGACCCAGTACTTC
CASSGGGETQYF
>-|TRBV4-3|TRBJ2-1|TRBD2
TGCGCCAGCAGCCACCCGGGGACTAGCGGGAGTGATGAGCAGTTCTTC
CASSHPGTSGSDEQFF
>-|TRBV4-1|TRBJ2-1|TRBD2
TGCGCCAGCAGCCTAGATAGACTAGCGGGGGACCTCAATGAGCAGTTCTTC
CASSLDRLAGDLNEQFF
>-|TRBV19|TRBJ1-5|TRBD1
TGTGCCAGTAGTATCCCCCCGGACAGGAGTAATCAGCCCCAGCATTTT
CASSIPPDRSNQPQHF
>-|TRBV5-4|TRBJ1-4|TRBD1
TGTGCCAGCAGCTCTACCACCACAGGGGCAACTAATGAAAAACTGTTTTTT
CASSSTTTGATNEKLFF
>-|TRBV7-6|TRBJ2-7|-
TGTGCCAGCAGCTTAGAGTTCCCGCTCAACTACGAGCAGTACTTC
CASSLEFPLNYEQYF
>-|TRBV7-6|TRBJ2-2|-
TGTGCCAGCAGTTCCCGGGGAGACACCGGGGAGCTGTTTTTT
CASSSRGDTGELFF
>-|TRBV7-2|TRBJ2-1|-
TGTGCCAGCAGCCGAACCGTCAATGAGCAGTTCTTC
CASSRTVNEQFF
>-|TRBV5-6|TRBJ2-3|-
TGTGCCAGCAGCTTCACAGATACGCAGTATTTT
CASSFTDTQYF
>-|TRBV7-3|TRBJ2-6|-
TGTGCCAGCAGCCCGGACAGAGACTCTGGGGCCAACGTCCTGACTTTC
CASSPDRDSGANVLTF
>once|TRBV7-6|TRBJ1-1|-
TGTGCCAGCAGCTTAGAAGGCAGATTGAACACTGAAGCTTTCTTT
CASSLEGRLNTEAFF
>-|TRBV7-9|TRBJ2-1|TRBD2
TGTGCCAGCAGCCAAACCACCCCGGGACTAGGCCCCTACAATGAGCAGTTCTTC
CASSQTTPGLGPYNEQFF
>-|TRBV27|TRBJ2-3|-
TGTGCCAGCAGTTGGGACGGGGCGCCAGATACGCAGTATTTT
CASSWDGAPDTQYF
>-|TRBV27|TRBJ2-3|TRBD2
TGTGCCAGCAGACCGGGACTAAACACAGATACGCAGTATTTT
CASRPGLNTDTQYF
>-|TRBV2|TRBJ1-2|-
TGTGCCAGCAGGGCGGACAGACCAACCTTC
CASRADRPTF
>-|TRBV2|TRBJ2-7|-
TGTGCCAGCAGTGAAGCGCCGGGTTACGAGCAGTACTTC
CASSEAPGYEQYF
>-|TRBV7-8|TRBJ2-7|-
TGTGCCAGCAGCTTTAGTAATTTGGCCGGGCCCGAGCAGTACTTC
CASSFSNLAGPEQYF
>-|TRBV19|TRBJ1-2|-
TGTGCCAGTAGGTCTGGGGTCGGCTATGGCTACACCTTC
CASRSGVGYGYTF